Below are 26 T cell receptor beta chains sequenced from a single sample in a study of molecular identifiers for immune sequencing clone quantification. TCRdb called the PCR reads again in MiXCR, with one record for every CDR3 protein. This table holds roughly 100,000 distinct CDR3 sequences, under 40% found once. Sample: naive CD8+ T cells from blood, with Jurkat cell RNA spiked in. Regarding subset: FACS-sorted CD8+CD4-CCR7+CD45RA+ naive T cells. All receptors derive from a human donor in good health. Some libraries in this study had Jurkat cell RNA spiked in.

This clonotype came up a few times. This rearrangement joins TRBV13 to TRBJ2-2, with D uncertain. Trimming left V 3 bases short and J 4 bases short, with 9 bases between. The CDR3 extends over 14 amino acids. Germline V lookup: CDR1 PRHDT, CDR2 FYEKMQ (reference sequence). The CDR3 DNA reads TGTGCCAGCAGCTTCGACGCCCCCACCGGGGAGCTGTTTTTT. This gives the protein CASSFDAPTGELFF. Using reference TRBV13 and TRBJ2-2 for the parts outside the CDR3, the full variable domain is AAGVIQSPRHLIKEKRETATLKCYPIPRHDTVYWYQQGPGQDPQFLISFYEKMQSDKGSIPDRFSAQQFSDYHSELNMSSLELGDSALYFCASSFDAPTGELFFGEGSRLTVL.

Turning to this clonotype: A much larger clone lies one base from this, so it may be a read error. The rearrangement uses TRBV4-1 and TRBJ2-1; D gene unclear. V was pared by 4 bases and J by 4 bases, with 17 bases between. The V gene's germline CDR1 is MGHRA and CDR2 YSYEKL. The length of the CDR3 is 16 residues. CDR3 protein: CASSLGTETKYNEQFF. The CDR3 nucleotides are TGCGCCAGCAGCCTCGGAACGGAGACAAAATACAATGAGCAGTTCTTC.

This clonotype was seen repeatedly, ten times or more. This chain connects TRBV28 to TRBJ2-7; 7 bases align to TRBD1. The V gene's germline CDR1 is MDHEN and CDR2 SYDVKM. The CDR3 covers 14 residues. Trimming at V came to 6 bases and at J to 5 bases, leaving 10 bases not matched to a gene. The chain's CDR3 is CASSPGQLYDEQYF. In DNA, the CDR3 is TGTGCCAGCAGCCCGGGACAGTTATACGACGAGCAGTACTTC. The whole variable domain, remainder taken from reference TRBV28 and TRBJ2-7, is DVKVTQSSRYLVKRTGEKVFLECVQDMDHENMFWYRQDPGLGLRLIYFSYDVKMKEKGDIPEGYSVSREKKERFSLILESASTNQTSMYLCASSPGQLYDEQYFGPGTRLTVT.

CDR3 in amino acids: CASSYFGRSHEQYF. In DNA, the CDR3 is TGTGCCAGCAGTTACTTCGGGAGATCGCACGAGCAGTACTTC. The rearrangement links TRBV6-2 or TRBV6-3 to TRBJ2-7, with TRBD2 as a possible D gene (6 bases). There are 14 residues in the CDR3. Trimming stripped 1 base from V and 5 bases from J, with 12 bases between. The germline V gene has CDR1 MNHEY and CDR2 SVGEGT.

This clonotype has a count of ten or more. This sequence joins TRBV12-3 or TRBV12-4 and TRBJ2-1; D is tentatively TRBD1 or TRBD2 (5 bases each). This CDR3 region has 11 residues. Trimming pared 3 bases from V and 10 bases from J, leaving 7 bases between. The CDR3 reads CASSLGDEQFF. The CDR3, as DNA: TGTGCCAGCAGTTTGGGGGACGAGCAGTTCTTC.

The chain uses TRBV6-2 or TRBV6-3 and TRBJ1-2; D is unresolved. The V end lost 0 bases, the J end lost 8 bases, and 16 bases lay between the germline ends. CDR1 and CDR2 from the germline V gene are MNHEY and SVGEGT. This CDR3 is 15 amino acids long. The CDR3 nucleotides are TGTGCCAGCAGTTACTCCGGGTACACCGGATTGGGCTACACCTTC. It codes for CASSYSGYTGLGYTF.

The chain joins TRBV6-5 to TRBJ2-5; TRBD1 matches at 9 bases. Losses at the gene ends were 10 bases for V and 5 bases for J; bases not matched to a gene: 14. This CDR3 has 15 amino acids. Germline CDR1 MNHEY, CDR2 SVGAGI. CDR3 region: CATNKQGASAETQYF. The CDR3 region has the DNA TGTGCCACCAACAAACAGGGGGCGAGCGCGGAGACCCAGTACTTC.

This sequence joins TRBV20-1 and TRBJ2-3; D gene uncertain. V gave up 5 bases and J gave up 1 base, with 10 bases separating them. This CDR3 is built from 13 residues. Germline lookup yields CDR1 DFQATT and CDR2 SNEGSKA (reference sequence). The CDR3 here is CSAVQVGTDTQYF. In DNA, the CDR3 is TGCAGTGCTGTGCAGGTTGGCACAGATACGCAGTATTTT.

This clonotype was detected only a few times. This chain uses TRBV7-2 with TRBJ2-7; no clear D gene. The CDR3 totals 13 residues. Germline CDR1 reads SGHTA; CDR2 reads FQGNSA. Trimming removed 5 bases at V and 0 bases at J, with 8 bases between. The CDR3: CASSLIPSYEQYF. The CDR3, as DNA: TGTGCCAGCAGCCTCATCCCCTCCTACGAGCAGTACTTC. The full variable domain, completed using reference TRBV7-2 and TRBJ2-7, is GAGVSQSPSNKVTEKGKDVELRCDPISGHTALYWYRQSLGQGLEFLIYFQGNSAPDKSGLPSDRFSAERTGGSVSTLTIQRTQQEDSAVYLCASSLIPSYEQYFGPGTRLTVT.

As concerns this clonotype: This sequence may be a read error, since a much larger clone differs from it by one base. The chain has TRBV29-1 and TRBJ1-1; 8 bases match TRBD1. The CDR3 runs to 15 residues. The J segment lost 0 bases and the V segment lost 7 bases, leaving 10 bases of the junction unmatched. Germline V gene data show CDR1 as SQVTM and CDR2 as ANQGSEA. DNA of the CDR3: TGCAGCGCTGGGGGGGGGACAGGTATGAACACTGAAGCTTTCTTT. It is translated as CSAGGGTGMNTEAFF. Full variable domain (rest looked up from reference TRBV29-1 and TRBJ1-1): SAVISQKPSRDICQRGTSLTIQCQVDSQVTMMFWYRQQPGQSLTLIATANQGSEATYESGFVIDKFPISRPNLTFSTLTVSNMSPEDSSIYLCSAGGGTGMNTEAFFGQGTRLTVV.

V gene TRBV19 combines with J gene TRBJ2-5; D gene ambiguous. Trimming removed 0 bases from V and 1 base from J, with 0 bases in between. The CDR3 extends over 12 amino acids. Germline-derived CDR1 and CDR2 are LNHDA and SQIVND (reference sequence). Written as DNA, the CDR3 is TGTGCCAGTAGTATAGACCAAGAGACCCAGTACTTC. Amino acid sequence: CASSIDQETQYF.

This clonotype has only a few counts. One end of the junction varies from germline; a read error may be responsible. In DNA, the CDR3 is TGCAGTGCGGCGGGACCCTCAGCCTATTACGAGCAGAACTTC. This gives the protein CSAAGPSAYYEQNF. This chain connects TRBV20-1 to TRBJ2-7, with D possibly matching TRBD2 (6 bases). From germline, CDR1 is DFQATT and CDR2 SNEGSKA (reference sequence). This CDR3 contains 14 residues.

The chain employs TRBV20-1 and TRBJ2-7, with D perhaps TRBD1 (5 bases). The CDR3 totals 12 residues. Germline CDR1 reads DFQATT; CDR2 reads SNEGSKA (reference sequence). V lost 3 bases to trimming and J lost 2 bases, with 8 bases between them. CDR3 sequence: CSASQGPYEQYF. The CDR3 region has the DNA TGCAGTGCTAGTCAGGGCCCCTACGAGCAGTACTTC.

In regard to this clonotype: Lacking the conserved final phenylalanine or tryptophan, this CDR3 likely reflects a read error. The chain joins TRBV24-1 to TRBJ2-6; D remains unclear. Germline V gene sequence: CDR1 KGHDR, CDR2 SFDVKD. V lost 5 bases and J lost 7, with 20 bases in between. The CDR3 extends over 17 amino acids. CDR3 nucleotides: TGTGCCACCAGTGGCCTCCCGGGCTCCCTTACAGCCAACGTCCTGACTATC. It specifies CATSGLPGSLTANVLTI.

In its sample, this clonotype was seen a few times. This chain links TRBV27 with TRBJ1-5; D is unresolved. Germline values: CDR1 MNHEY, CDR2 SMNVEV (reference sequence). The CDR3 contains 15 residues. Between the trimmed V and J ends, which lost 1 base and 6 bases, there was a span of 13 bases. CDR3 residues: CASSLYIGEGQPQHF. CDR3 nucleotides: TGTGCCAGCAGTTTATATATCGGGGAGGGTCAGCCCCAGCATTTT.

Comments on this clonotype: The final CDR3 position lacks the conserved phenylalanine or tryptophan, pointing to a likely read error. The gene calls are TRBV28 and TRBJ2-2; 9 bases map to TRBD1. CDR1 is MDHEN, CDR2 SYDVKM, per germline. The CDR3 length is 17 residues. This CDR3 reads CASSLGTGLKNTGELFI. Written as DNA, the CDR3 is TGTGCCAGCAGTTTGGGGACAGGGTTGAAGAACACCGGTGAGCTGTTTATT.

This chain joins TRBV5-3 and TRBJ2-5, with unresolved D. TRBV5-3 falls under the ORF class, with uncertain function. The CDR3 is 11 residues long. V gave up 10 bases and J gave up 5 bases, with 12 bases separating them. Here the CDR3 DNA reads TGTGCCGGCAGCTTGGGTGAGACCCAGTACTTC. This sequence encodes CAGSLGETQYF.

This clonotype showed up many times. The chain recombines TRBV29-1 with TRBJ2-7, with D possibly matching TRBD1 (6 bases). The CDR3 is 14 residues long. V lost 1 base to trimming and J lost 2 bases, with 12 bases between them. CDR1 is SQVTM and CDR2 is ANQGSEA in the germline V gene. This CDR3 reads CSVEGWKGAYEQYF. The CDR3 nucleotides are TGCAGCGTTGAAGGGTGGAAGGGGGCCTACGAGCAGTACTTC.

A remark on this clonotype: This CDR3 fails to terminate in the conserved phenylalanine or tryptophan, so it likely reflects a read error. V is TRBV4-2 and J is TRBJ2-7; TRBD2 matches 11 bases. Trimming removed 5 bases from V and 5 bases from J; junction bases left unmatched: 8. The CDR3 loop spans 15 amino acids. CDR1 LGHNA and CDR2 YNFKEQ come from the germline V gene. The CDR3 reads CASSTLAGAVHEQYI. The CDR3 region has the DNA TGTGCCAGCAGCACACTAGCGGGAGCTGTACACGAGCAGTACATC.

The rearrangement uses TRBV29-1 and TRBJ2-3; TRBD2 is a possible D gene (6 bases). The CDR3 runs to 15 residues. V was shortened by 6 bases and J by 0 bases, with 16 bases between the two germline ends. The germline CDR1 and CDR2 sequences are SQVTM and ANQGSEA. Here the CDR3 reads CSVLVAAPSTDTQYF. The CDR3 DNA follows: TGCAGCGTCCTCGTAGCGGCCCCTAGCACAGATACGCAGTATTTT.

V is TRBV5-1 and J is TRBJ2-1; D may be TRBD2 (5 bases). The CDR3 spans 15 residues. V lost 0 bases to trimming and J lost 8 bases, with 15 bases between them. Germline V lookup: CDR1 SGHRS, CDR2 YFSETQ. Here the CDR3 reads CASSLVSGGTYEQFF. CDR3 sequence (DNA): TGCGCCAGCAGCTTGGTCAGCGGTGGTACGTATGAGCAGTTCTTC.

With respect to this clonotype: A much larger clone differs by one base, so this may be a read error. Given the absence of the conserved phenylalanine or tryptophan at the CDR3 end, a read error is likely. The chain uses TRBV12-3 or TRBV12-4 and TRBJ1-1; a possible D gene is TRBD1 (5 bases). The V end was cut by 4 bases, the J end by 4 bases, with 7 bases between. The CDR3 runs 12 residues. CDR3 DNA: TGTGCCAGCAGTTACGGGGCCACTGAAGCTTTCTTA. It translates to CASSYGATEAFL.

This clonotype was seen repeatedly, ten times or more. The genes are TRBV28 and TRBJ2-1; D remains ambiguous. V lost 5 bases and J 3 bases, leaving 14 bases between the germline ends. The CDR3 loop spans 15 amino acids. Germline V gene sequence: CDR1 MDHEN, CDR2 SYDVKM. This chain's CDR3 is CASSPVVVFYNEQFF. CDR3 in DNA: TGTGCCAGCAGTCCGGTTGTGGTTTTCTACAATGAGCAGTTCTTC. Using reference TRBV28 and TRBJ2-1 for the parts outside the CDR3, the full variable domain is DVKVTQSSRYLVKRTGEKVFLECVQDMDHENMFWYRQDPGLGLRLIYFSYDVKMKEKGDIPEGYSVSREKKERFSLILESASTNQTSMYLCASSPVVVFYNEQFFGPGTRLTVL.

The chain employs TRBV24-1 and TRBJ1-2; TRBD1 is a possible D gene (6 bases). The CDR3 is made up of 17 amino acids. Trimming shortened V by 3 bases and J by 0 bases, and 16 bases separated the two germline ends. Germline CDR1 and CDR2: KGHDR and SFDVKD. The CDR3 bases are TGTGCCACCAGTGATAATACGCGGACAGCCACTAACTATGGCTACACCTTC. Protein: CATSDNTRTATNYGYTF.

This clonotype has just a few counts. V gene TRBV19 combines with J gene TRBJ2-3, with 10 bases fitting TRBD2. The CDR3 covers 17 residues. CDR1 and CDR2 (germline): LNHDA, SQIVND (reference sequence). Trimming removed 5 bases from V and 2 bases from J; junction bases left unmatched: 10. CDR3 residues: CASSPTLAGRYTDTQYF. CDR3 in DNA: TGTGCCAGTAGTCCAACACTAGCGGGAAGATACACAGATACGCAGTATTTT. The complete variable domain, with remaining parts taken from reference TRBV19 and TRBJ2-3, reads DGGITQSPKYLFRKEGQNVTLSCEQNLNHDAMYWYRQDPGQGLRLIYYSQIVNDFQKGDIAEGYSVSREKKESFPLTVTSAQKNPTAFYLCASSPTLAGRYTDTQYFGPGTRLTVL.

The chain carries TRBV2 and TRBJ1-1, with 7 bases that match TRBD1. J lost 3 bases, V lost 6 bases, and 13 bases had no gene match. The CDR3 loop spans 16 amino acids. Germline V gene data show CDR1 as SNHLY and CDR2 as FYNNEI. In DNA, the CDR3 is TGTGCCAGCAGAGTATCGACAGGGTTGAGTTACACTGAAGCTTTCTTT. It yields the protein CASRVSTGLSYTEAFF.